The 21 T cell receptor beta chains reported below all come from one sample, sequenced in a study of T cells after yellow fever vaccination. MiXCR, run by TCRdb on the 5' RACE reads, gives a single entry per CDR3 protein. The table includes hundreds of thousands of distinct CDR3 sequences, roughly 12% detected once. This specimen was PBMCs, taken on the day of the yellow fever booster vaccination. These receptors were taken from a man younger than 45 who received the YFV17D yellow fever vaccine.

This clonotype was detected ten times or more. The J gene is TRBJ2-1, the V gene TRBV6-2 or TRBV6-3; D assignment may be TRBD1 or TRBD2 (5 bases each). The CDR3 runs to 13 residues. The V gene lost 0 bases and the J gene lost 5 bases, with 5 bases spanning the gap. Per germline, CDR1 MNHEY and CDR2 SVGEGT. For the CDR3, the DNA is TGTGCCAGCAGTTACTCGGGGGACAATGAGCAGTTCTTC. Translated, it gives CASSYSGDNEQFF.

In its sample, this clonotype was seen once. The J gene is TRBJ2-1, the V gene TRBV4-2; D gene uncertain. V was clipped by 5 bases and J by 4 bases, with 9 bases between them. Germline V lookup: CDR1 LGHNA, CDR2 YNFKEQ. This CDR3 comprises 13 residues. The CDR3 loop is CASSAPTYNEQFF. The CDR3 DNA reads as TGTGCCAGCAGCGCACCAACTTACAATGAGCAGTTCTTC.

This clonotype was observed a handful of times. The V call is TRBV30, the J call TRBJ2-1, with 7 bases aligning to TRBD2. This CDR3 spans 11 amino acids. Germline V gene lookup returns CDR1 GTSNPN and CDR2 SVGIG (reference sequence). J lost 9 bases, V lost 8 bases, and 7 bases had no gene match. The CDR3 loop is CAGASGTEQFF. The CDR3 coding sequence is TGTGCCGGGGCTAGCGGCACTGAGCAGTTCTTC.

The V and J genes are TRBV7-3 and TRBJ2-3; D call uncertain. CDR3 length: 15 amino acids. V was cut by 8 bases and J by 4 bases, with 19 bases left in between. Germline V lookup: CDR1 SGHTA, CDR2 FQGTGA. The DNA of the CDR3 is TGTGCCAGCCAAGACCCGTCCGATTGGTCAGATACGCAGTATTTT. Its protein is CASQDPSDWSDTQYF.

V is TRBV7-9 and J is TRBJ2-2, with 8 bases lining up with TRBD2. J lost 4 bases, V lost 11 bases, and 9 bases had no gene match. Germline loops: CDR1 SEHNR, CDR2 FQNEAQ (reference sequence). This CDR3 has 14 amino acids. CDR3 amino acids: CASPGGPFTGELFF. CDR3 bases: TGTGCCTCTCCGGGAGGGCCGTTCACCGGGGAGCTGTTTTTT.

V usage is TRBV12-3 or TRBV12-4 and J usage is TRBJ2-1; D is undetermined. This CDR3 comprises 16 residues. Trimming pared 0 bases from V and 1 base from J, leaving 10 bases between. CDR3 nucleotide sequence: TGTGCCAGCAGTTTAGCCCTCCTAGGATCCTACAATGAGCAGTTCTTC. Translated: CASSLALLGSYNEQFF.

This clonotype appeared once. The chain joins TRBV6-1 to TRBJ2-2, with 13 positions matching TRBD2. V lost 6 bases and J lost 5; bases outside the gene matches: 6. The length of the CDR3 is 16 residues. Germline V gene data show CDR1 as MNHNS and CDR2 as SASEGT. The CDR3 loop reads CASRRGLAGATGELFF. The CDR3 DNA reads as TGTGCCAGCAGACGTGGACTAGCGGGAGCTACCGGGGAGCTGTTTTTT.

J is TRBJ2-3 and V is TRBV5-4; tentative D call: TRBD2 (5 bases). The CDR3 is made up of 14 amino acids. From germline, CDR1 is SGHNT and CDR2 YYREEE (reference sequence). The V end lost 7 bases, the J end lost 1 base, and 13 bases lay between the germline ends. CDR3 DNA sequence: TGTGCCAGCGGGCACCCCGGGGGCACAGATACGCAGTATTTT. Translation: CASGHPGGTDTQYF.

This clonotype showed up just a few times. The chain has TRBV5-4 and TRBJ1-2, with D unclear. The germline V gene encodes CDR1 SGHNT and CDR2 YYREEE (reference sequence). Trimming shortened V by 4 bases and J by 8 bases, and 9 bases separated the two germline ends. There are 11 residues in the CDR3. The CDR3 DNA sequence: TGTGCCAGCAGCGGTATTCTAGGCTACACCTTC. It codes for CASSGILGYTF.

This chain connects TRBV5-4 to TRBJ2-1, with 8 bases lining up with TRBD2. V shed 7 bases and J 9 bases; nucleotides not matched to a gene: 6. Germline CDR1 and CDR2: SGHNT and YYREEE (reference sequence). The CDR3 loop spans 12 amino acids. CDR3 in DNA: TGTGCCAGCGGACAGCGGGAGAGTGAGCAGTTCTTC. Translating it yields CASGQRESEQFF.

In this sample, this clonotype turned up many times. This chain connects TRBV7-3 to TRBJ2-4; tentatively, D is TRBD2 (5 bases). The germline gives CDR1 SGHTA, CDR2 FQGTGA. The ends were cut back, 2 bases at V and 6 bases at J, with 14 bases in the middle. The CDR3 covers 15 residues. The CDR3 DNA is TGTGCCAGCAGCTTAGACGCTGCCCGGGGAAACATTCAGTACTTC. Amino acid sequence: CASSLDAARGNIQYF.

This clonotype was picked up a small number of times. The V and J genes are TRBV10-3 and TRBJ1-2; perhaps TRBD1 as D (5 bases). V gave up 0 bases and J gave up 8 bases, with 10 bases separating them. Germline loops: CDR1 ENHRY, CDR2 SYGVKD. The CDR3 extends over 13 amino acids. CDR3 sequence (DNA): TGTGCCATCAGTGAGTCAGGTGACAGAGGCTACACCTTC. Amino acid sequence: CAISESGDRGYTF.

The chain has TRBV18 and TRBJ2-7, with 9 bases matching TRBD1. Germline V CDR1 and CDR2: KGHSH, LQKENI. J was trimmed by 5 bases and V by 3 bases; bases with no gene match: 2. The CDR3 extends over 13 amino acids. As DNA, the CDR3 is TGTGCCAGCTCACCCGGACAGGGGAACGAGCAGTACTTC. Translation gives CASSPGQGNEQYF.

This clonotype was observed at least ten times. The chain uses TRBV5-6 and TRBJ2-7; TRBD2 aligns across 7 bases. Germline assignment: CDR1 SGHDT and CDR2 YYEEEE. The junction had 3 bases not matched to a gene; V was cut back by 0 bases and J by 3 bases. The CDR3 extends over 14 amino acids. CDR3: CASSLVAGVYEQYF. The CDR3 nucleotides read TGTGCCAGCAGCTTGGTAGCGGGCGTCTACGAGCAGTACTTC.

The rearrangement links TRBV10-3 to TRBJ2-2; D is perhaps TRBD1 (6 bases). Per germline, CDR1 ENHRY and CDR2 SYGVKD. The V and J ends lost 5 bases and 1 base respectively, with 17 bases between them. The CDR3 spans 17 residues. CDR3: CAISPRGLRENTGELFF. The CDR3 coding sequence is TGTGCCATCAGTCCCAGGGGCTTGAGGGAGAACACCGGGGAGCTGTTTTTT.

The J gene is TRBJ1-2, the V gene TRBV20-1; 7 bases are shared with TRBD1. The germline V gene has CDR1 DFQATT and CDR2 SNEGSKA (reference sequence). With 5 bases clipped from V and 8 bases from J, the junction kept 11 bases outside the gene matches. This CDR3 is built from 13 residues. The CDR3 bases are TGCAGTGCTGACCGGGACAGCCTGCGGGGCTACACCTTC. As protein: CSADRDSLRGYTF.

This clonotype has only a few counts. The gene calls are TRBV5-1 and TRBJ2-7; D could derive from TRBD1 or TRBD2 (6 bases each). CDR1 and CDR2 from the germline V gene are SGHRS and YFSETQ. Trimming left V 1 base short and J 1 base short, with 12 bases between. The CDR3 has 15 amino acids. The CDR3 sequence: CASSLLKGGSYEQYF. CDR3 nucleotides: TGCGCCAGCAGCTTGCTGAAGGGGGGATCCTACGAGCAGTACTTC. Drawing the rest from reference TRBV5-1 and TRBJ2-7, the complete variable domain is KAGVTQTPRYLIKTRGQQVTLSCSPISGHRSVSWYQQTPGQGLQFLFEYFSETQRNKGNFPGRFSGRQFSNSRSEMNVSTLELGDSALYLCASSLLKGGSYEQYFGPGTRLTVT.

The chain combines TRBV6-1 with TRBJ2-1; D may match TRBD1 or TRBD2 (5 bases each). CDR1 is MNHNS and CDR2 is SASEGT in the germline V gene. The CDR3 is 15 residues long. The V end lost 5 bases, the J end lost 2 bases, and 13 bases lay between the germline ends. The DNA of the CDR3 is TGTGCCAGCAGTACCCTGAGGGGCCCCTACAATGAGCAGTTCTTC. It codes for CASSTLRGPYNEQFF.

This clonotype was detected a few times. The chain uses TRBV5-1 and TRBJ1-2, with 8 bases fitting TRBD1. CDR3 length: 13 amino acids. V was clipped by 4 bases and J by 9 bases; unmatched bases: 8. Looked up from germline, CDR1 is SGHRS and CDR2 is YFSETQ. The CDR3 reads CASSTDREESYTF. The CDR3 bases are TGCGCCAGCAGCACGGACAGGGAAGAAAGCTACACCTTC.

This clonotype was picked up many times. The chain carries TRBV25-1 and TRBJ1-2; TRBD1 might be the D (5 bases). Trimming stripped 7 bases from V and 7 bases from J, with 16 bases between. Germline-derived CDR1 and CDR2 are MGHDK and SYGVNS. The CDR3 sequence is 13 residues long. The CDR3 nucleotides are TGTGCCAGCAACGCCGGGACGGTTGCTGGCTACACCTTC. It codes for CASNAGTVAGYTF.

The J gene is TRBJ2-2, the V gene TRBV29-1; no firm D call. This CDR3 spans 13 amino acids. V gave up 4 bases and J gave up 5 bases, with 11 bases separating them. Per germline, CDR1 SQVTM and CDR2 ANQGSEA. The DNA of the CDR3 is TGCAGCGTTGGAAAGTCTGGGACCGGGGAGCTGTTTTTT. Its protein is CSVGKSGTGELFF.